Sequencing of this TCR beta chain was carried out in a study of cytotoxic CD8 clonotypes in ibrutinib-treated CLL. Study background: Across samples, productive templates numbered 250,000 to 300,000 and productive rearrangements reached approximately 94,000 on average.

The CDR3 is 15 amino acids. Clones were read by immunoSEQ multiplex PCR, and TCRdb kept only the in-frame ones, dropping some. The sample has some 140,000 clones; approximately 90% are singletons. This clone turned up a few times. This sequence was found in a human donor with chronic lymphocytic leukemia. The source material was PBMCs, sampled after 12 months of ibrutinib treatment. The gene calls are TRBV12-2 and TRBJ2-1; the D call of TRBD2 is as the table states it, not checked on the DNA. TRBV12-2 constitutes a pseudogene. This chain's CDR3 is CASRLTGITYNEQFF. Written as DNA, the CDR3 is TGTGCAAGTCGCTTGACGGGAATCACCTACAATGAGCAGTTCTTC.